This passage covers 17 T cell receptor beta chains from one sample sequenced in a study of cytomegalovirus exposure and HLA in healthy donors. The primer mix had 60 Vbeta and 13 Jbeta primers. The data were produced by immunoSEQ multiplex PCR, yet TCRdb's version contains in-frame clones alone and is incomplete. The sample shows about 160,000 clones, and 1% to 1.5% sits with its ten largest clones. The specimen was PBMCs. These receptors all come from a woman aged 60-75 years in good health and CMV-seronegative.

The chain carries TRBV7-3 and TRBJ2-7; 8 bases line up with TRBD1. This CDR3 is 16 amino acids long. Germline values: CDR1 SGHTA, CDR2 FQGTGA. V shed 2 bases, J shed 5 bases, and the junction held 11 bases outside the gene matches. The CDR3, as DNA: TGTGCCAGCAGCTTATGGGGACAGGTAGAAAGACACGAGCAGTACTTC. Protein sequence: CASSLWGQVERHEQYF.

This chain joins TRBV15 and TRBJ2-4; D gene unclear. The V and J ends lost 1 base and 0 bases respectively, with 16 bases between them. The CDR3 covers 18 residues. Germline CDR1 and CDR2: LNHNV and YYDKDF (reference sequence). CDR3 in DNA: TGTGCCACCAGCAGAGGAGGTGACCCGGGTATAGCCAAAAACATTCAGTACTTC. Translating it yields CATSRGGDPGIAKNIQYF.

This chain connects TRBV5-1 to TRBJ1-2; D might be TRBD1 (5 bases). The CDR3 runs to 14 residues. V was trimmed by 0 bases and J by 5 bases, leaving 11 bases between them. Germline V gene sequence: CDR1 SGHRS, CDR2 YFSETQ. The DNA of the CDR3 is TGCGCCAGCAGCTTGGTCTCAGGGACTTATGGCTACACCTTC. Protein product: CASSLVSGTYGYTF.

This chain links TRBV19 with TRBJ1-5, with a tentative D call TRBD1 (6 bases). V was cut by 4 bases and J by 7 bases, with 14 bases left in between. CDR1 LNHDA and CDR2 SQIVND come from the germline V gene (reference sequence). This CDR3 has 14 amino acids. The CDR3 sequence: CASSTGDELQPQHF. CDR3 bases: TGTGCCAGTAGTACAGGGGACGAACTCCAGCCCCAGCATTTT.

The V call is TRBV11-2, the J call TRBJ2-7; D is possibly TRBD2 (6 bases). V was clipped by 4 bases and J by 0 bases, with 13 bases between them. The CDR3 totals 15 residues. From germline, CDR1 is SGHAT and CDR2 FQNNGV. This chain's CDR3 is CASSSGVGYSYEQYF. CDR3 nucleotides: TGTGCCAGCAGCTCGGGGGTGGGGTACTCCTACGAGCAGTACTTC.

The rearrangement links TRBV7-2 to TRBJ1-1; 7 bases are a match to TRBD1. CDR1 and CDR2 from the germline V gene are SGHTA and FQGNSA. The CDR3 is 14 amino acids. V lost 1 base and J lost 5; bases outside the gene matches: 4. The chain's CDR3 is CASSLVGGGTEAFF. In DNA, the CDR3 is TGTGCCAGCAGCTTAGTAGGGGGCGGGACTGAAGCTTTCTTT.

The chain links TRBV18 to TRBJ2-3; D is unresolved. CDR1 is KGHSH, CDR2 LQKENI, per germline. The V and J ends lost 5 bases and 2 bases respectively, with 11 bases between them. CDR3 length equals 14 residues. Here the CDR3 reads CASSAVVPTDTQYF. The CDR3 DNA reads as TGTGCCAGCTCAGCGGTGGTACCCACAGATACGCAGTATTTT.

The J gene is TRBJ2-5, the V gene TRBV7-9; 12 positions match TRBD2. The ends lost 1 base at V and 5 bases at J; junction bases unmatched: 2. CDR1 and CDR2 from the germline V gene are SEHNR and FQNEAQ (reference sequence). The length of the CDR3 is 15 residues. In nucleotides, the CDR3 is TGTGCCAGCAGCTTAGTGCTAGCGGGAGGGGAGACCCAGTACTTC. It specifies CASSLVLAGGETQYF.

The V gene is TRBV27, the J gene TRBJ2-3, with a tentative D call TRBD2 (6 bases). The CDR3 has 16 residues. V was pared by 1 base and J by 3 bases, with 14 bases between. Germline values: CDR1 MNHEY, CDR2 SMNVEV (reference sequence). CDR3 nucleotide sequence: TGTGCCAGCAGTTTATTAGTGGGAGGCGAGACAGATACGCAGTATTTT. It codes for CASSLLVGGETDTQYF.

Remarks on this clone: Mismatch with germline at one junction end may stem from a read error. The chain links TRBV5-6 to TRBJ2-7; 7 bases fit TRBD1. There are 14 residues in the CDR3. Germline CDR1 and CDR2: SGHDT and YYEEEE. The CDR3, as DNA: TGTGCCAGCAGCGATATACTCCGGGACAGTTTTTGGTCCTTC. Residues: CASSDILRDSFWSF.

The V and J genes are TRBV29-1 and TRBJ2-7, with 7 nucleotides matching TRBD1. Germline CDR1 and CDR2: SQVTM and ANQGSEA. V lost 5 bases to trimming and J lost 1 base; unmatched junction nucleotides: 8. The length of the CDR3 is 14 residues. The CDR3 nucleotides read TGCAGCGTTCGACAGGGTGGAAGGTCCTACGAGCAGTACTTC. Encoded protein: CSVRQGGRSYEQYF.

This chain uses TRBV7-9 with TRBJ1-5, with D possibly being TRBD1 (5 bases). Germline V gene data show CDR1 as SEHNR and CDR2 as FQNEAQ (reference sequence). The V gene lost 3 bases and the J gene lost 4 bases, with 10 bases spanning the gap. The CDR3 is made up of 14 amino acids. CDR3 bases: TGTGCCAGCAGCTTGGGACTTCCAAATCAGCCCCAGCATTTT. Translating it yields CASSLGLPNQPQHF. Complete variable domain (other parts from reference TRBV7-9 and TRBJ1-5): DTGVSQNPRHKITKRGQNVTFRCDPISEHNRLYWYRQTLGQGPEFLTYFQNEAQLEKSRLLSDRFSAERPKGSFSTLEIQRTEQGDSAMYLCASSLGLPNQPQHFGDGTRLSIL.

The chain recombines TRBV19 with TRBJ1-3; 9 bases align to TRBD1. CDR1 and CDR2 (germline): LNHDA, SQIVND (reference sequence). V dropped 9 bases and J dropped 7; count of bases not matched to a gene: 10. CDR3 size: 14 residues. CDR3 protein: CARGRQGGSNTIYF. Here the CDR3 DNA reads TGTGCCAGAGGTAGACAGGGGGGGAGCAACACCATATATTTT.

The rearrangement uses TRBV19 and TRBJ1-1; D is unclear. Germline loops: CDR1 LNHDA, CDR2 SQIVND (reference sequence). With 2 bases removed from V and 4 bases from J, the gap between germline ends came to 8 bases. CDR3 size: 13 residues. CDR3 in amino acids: CASSINELTEAFF. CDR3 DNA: TGTGCCAGTAGTATAAATGAGCTCACTGAAGCTTTCTTT.

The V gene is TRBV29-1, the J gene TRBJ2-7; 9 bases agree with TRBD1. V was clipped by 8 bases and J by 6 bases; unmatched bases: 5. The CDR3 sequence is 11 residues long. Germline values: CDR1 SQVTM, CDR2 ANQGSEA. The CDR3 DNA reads TGCAGCATTTGGACAGGGGTCGAGCAGTACTTC. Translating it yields CSIWTGVEQYF.

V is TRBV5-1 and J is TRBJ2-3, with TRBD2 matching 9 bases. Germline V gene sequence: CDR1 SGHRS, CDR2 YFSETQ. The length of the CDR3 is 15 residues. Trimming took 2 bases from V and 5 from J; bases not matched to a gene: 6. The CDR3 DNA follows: TGCGCCAGCAGCTTCCTAGCGGGGCAAGGAGATACGCAGTATTTT. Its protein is CASSFLAGQGDTQYF.

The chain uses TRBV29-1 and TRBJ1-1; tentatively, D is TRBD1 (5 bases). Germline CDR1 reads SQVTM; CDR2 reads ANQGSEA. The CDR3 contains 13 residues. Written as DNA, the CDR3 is TGCAGTACAACCGGGACTTCACACACTGAAGCTTTCTTT. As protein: CSTTGTSHTEAFF.